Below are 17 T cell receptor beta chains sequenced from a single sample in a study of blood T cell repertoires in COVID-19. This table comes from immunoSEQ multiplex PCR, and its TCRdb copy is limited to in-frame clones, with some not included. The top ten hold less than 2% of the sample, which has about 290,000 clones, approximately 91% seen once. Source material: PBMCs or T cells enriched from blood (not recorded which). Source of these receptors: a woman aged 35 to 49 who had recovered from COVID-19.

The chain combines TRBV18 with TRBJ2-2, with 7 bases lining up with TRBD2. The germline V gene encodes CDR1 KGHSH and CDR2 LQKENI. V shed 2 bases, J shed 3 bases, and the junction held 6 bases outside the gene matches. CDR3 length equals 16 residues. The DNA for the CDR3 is TGTGCCAGCTCACCAATTAATAGCGGGTACACCGGGGAGCTGTTTTTT. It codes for CASSPINSGYTGELFF.

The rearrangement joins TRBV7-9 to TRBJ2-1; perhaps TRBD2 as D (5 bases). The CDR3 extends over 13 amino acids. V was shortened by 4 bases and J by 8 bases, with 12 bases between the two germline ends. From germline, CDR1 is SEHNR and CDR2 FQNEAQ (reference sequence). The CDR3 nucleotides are TGTGCCAGCAGCTCCCGCGGGCCGTATGAGCAGTTCTTC. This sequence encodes CASSSRGPYEQFF.

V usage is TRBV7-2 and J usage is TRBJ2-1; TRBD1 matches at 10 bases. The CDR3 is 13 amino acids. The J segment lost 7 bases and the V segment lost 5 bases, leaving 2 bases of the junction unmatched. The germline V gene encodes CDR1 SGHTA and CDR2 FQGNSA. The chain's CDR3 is CASSPGQGNEQFF. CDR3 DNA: TGTGCCAGCAGCCCGGGACAGGGGAATGAGCAGTTCTTC.

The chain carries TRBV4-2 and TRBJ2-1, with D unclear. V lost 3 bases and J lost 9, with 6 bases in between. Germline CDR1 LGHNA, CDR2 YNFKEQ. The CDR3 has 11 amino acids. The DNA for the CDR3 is TGTGCCAGCAGCCACACTCGTGAGCAGTTCTTC. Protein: CASSHTREQFF.

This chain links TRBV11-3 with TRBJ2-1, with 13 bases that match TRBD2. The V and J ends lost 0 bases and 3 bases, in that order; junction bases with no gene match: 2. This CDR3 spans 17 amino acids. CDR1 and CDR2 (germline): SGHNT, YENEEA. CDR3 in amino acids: CASSLDRLAGGYNEQFF. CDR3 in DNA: TGTGCCAGCAGCTTAGATAGACTAGCGGGAGGCTACAATGAGCAGTTCTTC.

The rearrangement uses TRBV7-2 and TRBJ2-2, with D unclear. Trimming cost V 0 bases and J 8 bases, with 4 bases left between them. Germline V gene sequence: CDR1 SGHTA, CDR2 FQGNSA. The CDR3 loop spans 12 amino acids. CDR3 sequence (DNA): TGTGCCAGCAGCTTAGCCGGTGGGGAGCTGTTTTTT. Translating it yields CASSLAGGELFF. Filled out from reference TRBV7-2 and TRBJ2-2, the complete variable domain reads GAGVSQSPSNKVTEKGKDVELRCDPISGHTALYWYRQSLGQGLEFLIYFQGNSAPDKSGLPSDRFSAERTGGSVSTLTIQRTQQEDSAVYLCASSLAGGELFFGEGSRLTVL.

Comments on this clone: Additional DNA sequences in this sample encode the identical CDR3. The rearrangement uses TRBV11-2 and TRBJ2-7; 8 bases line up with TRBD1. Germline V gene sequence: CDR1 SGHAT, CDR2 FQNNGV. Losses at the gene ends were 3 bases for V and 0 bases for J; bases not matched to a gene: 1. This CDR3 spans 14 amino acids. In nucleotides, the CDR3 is TGTGCCAGCAGCTTCACAGGGGGCTCCTACGAGCAGTACTTC. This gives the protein CASSFTGGSYEQYF.

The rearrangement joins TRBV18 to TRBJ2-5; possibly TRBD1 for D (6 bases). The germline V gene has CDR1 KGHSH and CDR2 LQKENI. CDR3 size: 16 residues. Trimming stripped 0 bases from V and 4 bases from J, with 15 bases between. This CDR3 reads CASSPPGILGGETQYF. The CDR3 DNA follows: TGTGCCAGCTCACCACCGGGAATTTTAGGGGGAGAGACCCAGTACTTC.

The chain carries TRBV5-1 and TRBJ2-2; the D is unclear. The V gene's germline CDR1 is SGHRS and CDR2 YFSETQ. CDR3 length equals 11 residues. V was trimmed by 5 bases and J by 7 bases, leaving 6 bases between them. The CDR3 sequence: CASRENGELFF. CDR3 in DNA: TGCGCCAGCAGAGAGAACGGGGAGCTGTTTTTT.

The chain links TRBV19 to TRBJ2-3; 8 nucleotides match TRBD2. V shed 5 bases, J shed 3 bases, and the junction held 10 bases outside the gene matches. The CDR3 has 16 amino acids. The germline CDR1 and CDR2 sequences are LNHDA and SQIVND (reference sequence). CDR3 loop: CASSELAETWTDTQYF. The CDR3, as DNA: TGTGCCAGTAGTGAACTAGCGGAGACCTGGACAGATACGCAGTATTTT. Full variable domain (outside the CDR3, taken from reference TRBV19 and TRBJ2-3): DGGITQSPKYLFRKEGQNVTLSCEQNLNHDAMYWYRQDPGQGLRLIYYSQIVNDFQKGDIAEGYSVSREKKESFPLTVTSAQKNPTAFYLCASSELAETWTDTQYFGPGTRLTVL.

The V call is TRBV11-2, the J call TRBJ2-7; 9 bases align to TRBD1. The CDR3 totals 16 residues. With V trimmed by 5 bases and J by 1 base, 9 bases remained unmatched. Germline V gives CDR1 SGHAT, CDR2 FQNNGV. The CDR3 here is CASSEPGQGASYEQYF. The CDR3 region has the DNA TGTGCCAGCAGCGAACCGGGACAGGGTGCTTCCTACGAGCAGTACTTC.

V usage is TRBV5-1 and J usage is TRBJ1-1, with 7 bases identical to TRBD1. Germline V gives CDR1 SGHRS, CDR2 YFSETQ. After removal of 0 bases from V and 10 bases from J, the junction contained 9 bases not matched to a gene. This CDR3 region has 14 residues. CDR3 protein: CASSLVRDSYRAFF. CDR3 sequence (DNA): TGCGCCAGCAGCTTGGTACGGGACAGCTATAGAGCTTTCTTT.

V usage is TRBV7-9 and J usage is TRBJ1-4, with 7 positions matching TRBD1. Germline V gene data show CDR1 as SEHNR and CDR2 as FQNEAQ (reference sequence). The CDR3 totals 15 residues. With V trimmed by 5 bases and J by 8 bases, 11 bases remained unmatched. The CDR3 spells CASSQMRQGQEKLFF. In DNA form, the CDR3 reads TGTGCCAGCAGCCAAATGAGACAGGGTCAGGAAAAACTGTTTTTT.

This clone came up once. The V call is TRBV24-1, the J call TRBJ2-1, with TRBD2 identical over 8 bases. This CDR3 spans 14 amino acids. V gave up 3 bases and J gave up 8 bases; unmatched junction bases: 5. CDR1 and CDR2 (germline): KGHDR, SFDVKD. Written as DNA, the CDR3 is TGTGCCACCAGTGATCCTGGACTAGCTGATGAGCAGTTCTTC. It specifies CATSDPGLADEQFF.

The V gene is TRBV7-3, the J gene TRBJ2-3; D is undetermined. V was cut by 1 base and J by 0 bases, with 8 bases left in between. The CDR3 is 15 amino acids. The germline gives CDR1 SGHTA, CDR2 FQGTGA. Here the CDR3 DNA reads TGTGCCAGCAGCTTAAACGGTAAAAGCACAGATACGCAGTATTTT. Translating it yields CASSLNGKSTDTQYF.

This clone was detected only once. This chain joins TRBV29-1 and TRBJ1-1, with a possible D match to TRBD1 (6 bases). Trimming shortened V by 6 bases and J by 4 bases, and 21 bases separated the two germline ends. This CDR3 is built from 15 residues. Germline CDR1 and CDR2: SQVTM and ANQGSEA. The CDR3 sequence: CSVAYTGPGGTEAFF. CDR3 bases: TGCAGCGTCGCCTATACAGGGCCGGGGGGCACTGAAGCTTTCTTT.

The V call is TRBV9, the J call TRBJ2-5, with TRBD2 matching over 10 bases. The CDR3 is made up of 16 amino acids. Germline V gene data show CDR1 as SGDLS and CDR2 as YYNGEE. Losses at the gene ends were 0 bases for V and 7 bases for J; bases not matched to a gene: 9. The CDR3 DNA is TGTGCCAGCAGCGTAGCTAGCGGGGGCCCGACAGTGACCCAGTACTTC. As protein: CASSVASGGPTVTQYF.